These 25 T cell receptor beta chains were all obtained from the same sample, sequenced in a study of shared clonotypes between healthy human individuals. TCRdb keeps only in-frame clones here, not all; method: immunoSEQ multiplex PCR. The sample lists about 1 million clones, roughly 80% occurring once. Sequencing used memory CD4+ T cells sorted from blood. Documented subset: CD45RA-negative fraction. The source is a man younger than 35 in good health.

V usage is TRBV2 and J usage is TRBJ1-4; 7 nucleotides line up with TRBD1. V lost 6 bases and J lost 3; bases outside the gene matches: 4. The germline CDR1 and CDR2 sequences are SNHLY and FYNNEI. The CDR3 extends over 14 amino acids. CDR3 bases: TGTGCCAGCAGGGTCAGGGGGTCTAATGAAAAACTGTTTTTT. As protein: CASRVRGSNEKLFF. Supplemented by reference TRBV2 and TRBJ1-4, the full variable domain reads EPEVTQTPSHQVTQMGQEVILRCVPISNHLYFYWYRQILGQKVEFLVSFYNNEISEKSEIFDDQFSVERPDGSNFTLKIRSTKLEDSAMYFCASRVRGSNEKLFFGSGTQLSVL.

This clone was counted once. The chain recombines TRBV28 with TRBJ1-5, with 7 bases fitting TRBD1. The CDR3 is 12 amino acids. With 6 bases clipped from V and 7 bases from J, the junction kept 3 bases outside the gene matches. CDR1 and CDR2 (germline): MDHEN, SYDVKM. The CDR3 protein is CASRGGRQPQHF. The CDR3 DNA reads as TGTGCCAGCAGAGGGGGCAGACAGCCCCAGCATTTT.

CDR3 in amino acids: CASSTRTGGAETQYF. CDR3 DNA sequence: TGTGCCAGCAGCACGAGGACAGGGGGCGCGGAGACCCAGTACTTC. The genes are TRBV4-2 and TRBJ2-5, with TRBD1 identical over 11 bases. V lost 5 bases to trimming and J lost 5 bases; unmatched junction nucleotides: 7. The length of the CDR3 is 15 residues. CDR1 LGHNA and CDR2 YNFKEQ come from the germline V gene.

The genes are TRBV9 and TRBJ2-2, with D unclear. CDR1 is SGDLS, CDR2 YYNGEE, per germline. This CDR3 spans 14 amino acids. V was pared by 0 bases and J by 6 bases, with 9 bases between. The CDR3 loop reads CASSVDRVSGELFF. DNA for the CDR3: TGTGCCAGCAGCGTAGATCGGGTCTCCGGGGAGCTGTTTTTT.

To note about this clone: Different DNA sequences within this sample yield the same CDR3. The chain combines TRBV14 with TRBJ2-3; D is ambiguous. V was clipped by 0 bases and J by 9 bases, with 10 bases between them. Germline CDR1 SGHDN, CDR2 FVKESK. CDR3 length: 13 residues. DNA for the CDR3: TGTGCCAGCAGCCAAGATTTAGTTGGCACGCAGTATTTT. As protein: CASSQDLVGTQYF.

The V and J genes are TRBV30 and TRBJ2-3; possible D gene TRBD2, 7 bases. The length of the CDR3 is 12 residues. CDR1 is GTSNPN, CDR2 SVGIG, per germline (reference sequence). Trimming removed 2 bases from V and 11 bases from J, with 14 bases in between. The CDR3 spells CAWSSQGGGQYF. The CDR3 coding sequence is TGTGCCTGGAGTTCACAGGGCGGGGGGCAGTATTTT.

The CDR3 here is CASSAGGGYYEQFF. The CDR3 DNA follows: TGTGCCAGCAGCGCCGGGGGAGGGTATTATGAGCAGTTCTTC. The V and J genes are TRBV5-4 and TRBJ2-1, with 7 bases that match TRBD2. The CDR3 spans 14 residues. Germline CDR1 SGHNT, CDR2 YYREEE (reference sequence). Germline trimming cut 4 bases from V and 8 bases from J; bases unmatched to any gene: 9. The complete variable domain, with remaining parts taken from reference TRBV5-4 and TRBJ2-1, reads ETGVTQSPTHLIKTRGQQVTLRCSSQSGHNTVSWYQQALGQGPQFIFQYYREEENGRGNFPPRFSGLQFPNYSSELNVNALELDDSALYLCASSAGGGYYEQFFGPGTRLTVL.

The CDR3: CASSVTGVGETQYF. The DNA for the CDR3 is TGTGCCAGCAGCGTAACGGGAGTGGGAGAGACCCAGTACTTC. This chain connects TRBV9 to TRBJ2-5; a possible D gene is TRBD2 (6 bases). CDR1 is SGDLS, CDR2 YYNGEE, per germline. Trimming removed 1 base from V and 4 bases from J, with 11 bases in between. The CDR3 runs 14 residues.

The rearrangement joins TRBV9 to TRBJ1-1; no clear D gene. The CDR3 is 13 residues long. The V end was cut by 0 bases, the J end by 2 bases, with 5 bases between. The germline gives CDR1 SGDLS, CDR2 YYNGEE. CDR3 sequence: CASSVDYNTEAFF. The CDR3 nucleotides read TGTGCCAGCAGCGTAGATTATAACACTGAAGCTTTCTTT.

This clone was seen just once. This chain connects TRBV7-9 to TRBJ2-5; D is perhaps TRBD1 (6 bases). In germline, CDR1 is SEHNR, CDR2 FQNEAQ (reference sequence). Trimming took 3 bases from V and 4 from J, leaving 15 bases between them. The CDR3 runs to 15 residues. CDR3 sequence reads: CASSFRTGSLETQYF. Here the CDR3 DNA reads TGTGCCAGCAGCTTTCGCACAGGGAGCCTAGAGACCCAGTACTTC. Full variable domain (outside the CDR3, taken from reference TRBV7-9 and TRBJ2-5): DTGVSQNPRHKITKRGQNVTFRCDPISEHNRLYWYRQTLGQGPEFLTYFQNEAQLEKSRLLSDRFSAERPKGSFSTLEIQRTEQGDSAMYLCASSFRTGSLETQYFGPGTRLLVL.

CDR3 loop: CASSSIGISGEKLFF. The CDR3 region has the DNA TGTGCCAGCAGCTCTATAGGAATTTCGGGTGAAAAACTGTTTTTT. The chain joins TRBV7-6 to TRBJ1-4; unclear D gene. Between the trimmed V and J ends, which lost 4 bases and 7 bases, there was a span of 16 bases. The CDR3 has 15 amino acids. Germline lookup yields CDR1 SGHVS and CDR2 FNYEAQ.

V usage is TRBV12-5 and J usage is TRBJ2-1; possibly TRBD1 for D (5 bases). The CDR3 is made up of 12 amino acids. CDR1 LGHNT and CDR2 FRNRAP come from the germline V gene. Trimming removed 6 bases from V and 7 bases from J, with 10 bases in between. For the CDR3, the DNA is TGTGCTAGTGGGGTACAGGTGAATGAGCAGTTCTTC. It encodes CASGVQVNEQFF.

This clone occurred a few times. The chain combines TRBV21-1 with TRBJ1-6; the table's TRBD1 call for D was not verified on the DNA. TRBV21-1 is a recognized pseudogene. The CDR3 has 15 residues. The CDR3 spells CASSVRHRENSPLHF. The DNA for the CDR3 is TGTGCCAGCAGTGTGAGGCACAGGGAAAATTCACCCCTCCACTTT.

This chain uses TRBV11-2 with TRBJ2-6, with D perhaps TRBD1 (5 bases). The CDR3 extends over 14 amino acids. Germline V gene data show CDR1 as SGHAT and CDR2 as FQNNGV. V shed 7 bases and J shed 2 bases, with 9 bases lying between them. CDR3 nucleotide sequence: TGTGCCAGCAAGCAGGGTACTGGGGCCAACGTCCTGACTTTC. It specifies CASKQGTGANVLTF.

The V call is TRBV19, the J call TRBJ1-5; D uncertain. This CDR3 spans 17 amino acids. The germline V and J ends were trimmed by 1 base and 4 bases, with 17 bases remaining between them. Per germline, CDR1 LNHDA and CDR2 SQIVND (reference sequence). The chain's CDR3 is CASSIVESWRRNQPQHF. The CDR3 nucleotides are TGTGCCAGTAGTATAGTGGAGAGTTGGAGACGGAATCAGCCCCAGCATTTT.

The J gene is TRBJ2-4, the V gene TRBV11-2; 11 bases line up with TRBD2. The CDR3 length is 16 residues. From germline, CDR1 is SGHAT and CDR2 FQNNGV. The junction had 11 bases not matched to a gene; V was cut back by 6 bases and J by 7 bases. CDR3 loop: CASRPGTSGGVNIQYF. CDR3 bases: TGTGCCAGCAGGCCCGGGACTAGCGGAGGGGTTAACATTCAGTACTTC.

V and J are TRBV5-5 and TRBJ2-1, with D hard to call. This CDR3 is built from 17 residues. Germline lookup yields CDR1 SGHKS and CDR2 YYEKEE (reference sequence). Deletions cut 0 bases from V and 0 bases from J, with 13 bases between. CDR3 amino acids: CASSLAQATSSYNEQFF. The CDR3 DNA sequence: TGTGCCAGCAGCTTGGCCCAGGCCACGAGCTCCTACAATGAGCAGTTCTTC.

This sequence joins TRBV7-3 and TRBJ2-2; D may be TRBD1 or TRBD2 (5 bases each). The V gene lost 3 bases and the J gene lost 1 base, with 12 bases spanning the gap. Germline-derived CDR1 and CDR2 are SGHTA and FQGTGA. The CDR3 consists of 16 residues. As DNA, the CDR3 is TGTGCCAGCAGCTTCTTCGGGGCGGGGAACACCGGGGAGCTGTTTTTT. It is translated as CASSFFGAGNTGELFF. Full variable domain (rest looked up from reference TRBV7-3 and TRBJ2-2): GAGVSQTPSNKVTEKGKYVELRCDPISGHTALYWYRQSLGQGPEFLIYFQGTGAADDSGLPNDRFFAVRPEGSVSTLKIQRTERGDSAVYLCASSFFGAGNTGELFFGEGSRLTVL.

The chain carries TRBV11-2 and TRBJ2-7; 13 bases fit TRBD2. This CDR3 region has 15 residues. V gave up 4 bases and J gave up 3 bases; unmatched junction bases: 3. Germline V gene data show CDR1 as SGHAT and CDR2 as FQNNGV. This chain's CDR3 is CASSSRTSGGYEQYF. The CDR3 coding sequence is TGTGCCAGCAGCTCGAGGACTAGCGGGGGCTACGAGCAGTACTTC.

The chain carries TRBV2 and TRBJ1-6; no definite D call. CDR1 and CDR2 (germline): SNHLY, FYNNEI. Trimming took 6 bases from V and 0 from J, leaving 9 bases between them. The length of the CDR3 is 15 residues. CDR3: CASRQSSSYNSPLHF. CDR3 sequence (DNA): TGTGCCAGCAGACAGTCCAGCTCCTATAATTCACCCCTCCACTTT.

This clone was counted only a few times. The chain employs TRBV21-1 and TRBJ1-6. TRBV21-1 is deemed a pseudogene. The CDR3 extends over 17 amino acids. This CDR3 reads CASSGTVTKGSNSPLHF. The CDR3 DNA sequence: TGTGCCAGCAGTGGGACTGTCACTAAGGGAAGTAATTCACCCCTCCACTTT.

The chain couples TRBV5-4 to TRBJ2-3, with D possibly TRBD2 on 7 matching bases. The CDR3 consists of 18 residues. With 4 bases removed from V and 0 bases from J, the gap between germline ends came to 21 bases. The germline CDR1 and CDR2 sequences are SGHNT and YYREEE (reference sequence). CDR3 protein: CASSPGAQRGPSTDTQYF. In DNA, the CDR3 is TGTGCCAGCAGCCCGGGGGCCCAGCGGGGCCCAAGCACAGATACGCAGTATTTT. Together with reference TRBV5-4 and TRBJ2-3, the CDR3 gives the full variable domain: ETGVTQSPTHLIKTRGQQVTLRCSSQSGHNTVSWYQQALGQGPQFIFQYYREEENGRGNFPPRFSGLQFPNYSSELNVNALELDDSALYLCASSPGAQRGPSTDTQYFGPGTRLTVL.

This clone is a singleton in its sample. The chain combines TRBV4-1 with TRBJ2-2; possibly TRBD1 for D (5 bases). The CDR3 is 14 amino acids. The germline V and J ends were trimmed by 6 bases and 1 base, with 9 bases remaining between them. From germline, CDR1 is MGHRA and CDR2 YSYEKL. CDR3 nucleotides: TGCGCCAGCAGGACAGACTTGAACACCGGGGAGCTGTTTTTT. Amino acid sequence: CASRTDLNTGELFF.

CDR3 amino acids: CASNQDRNEQFF. The CDR3 DNA sequence: TGTGCCAGCAACCAAGACAGGAATGAGCAGTTCTTC. The chain joins TRBV6-1 to TRBJ2-1; D possibly corresponds to TRBD1 (6 bases). Trimming pared 7 bases from V and 7 bases from J, leaving 11 bases between. This CDR3 has 12 amino acids. Germline V gives CDR1 MNHNS, CDR2 SASEGT.

V is TRBV30 and J is TRBJ2-1; 11 bases map to TRBD2. V lost 0 bases, J lost 8 bases, and 15 bases stayed unmatched. CDR3 length equals 18 residues. Germline assignment: CDR1 GTSNPN and CDR2 SVGIG (reference sequence). The CDR3 is CAWSVRPPTSGEKDEQFF. CDR3 bases: TGTGCCTGGAGTGTACGCCCCCCGACTAGCGGGGAGAAGGATGAGCAGTTCTTC.